The sequence of this T cell receptor (beta chain) was determined in a study of T cells in Graves' hyperthyroidism and ophthalmopathy. RNA transcripts yielded amplified TCR beta CDR3 regions. TCR CDR3 underwent first-round RT-PCR with the HTBI primer set. MiXCR, run by TCRdb on the multiplex PCR reads, gives a single entry per CDR3 protein. Found here are roughly 500,000 distinct CDR3 sequences, approximately 16% of them singletons; the top ten hold less than 30%. This clonotype was seen a handful of times. What it binds is unknown. Each ophthalmopathy patient scored at least 3 on the Clinical Activity Score and at least 4 on NOSPECS grade, with duration under 3 months. Those patients with uncontrolled infection, other autoimmune disease, pregnancy or lactation were excluded. Out of approximately 9.9 ml of fresh peripheral blood came the PBMCs. Whole-study findings and limits: Peripheral blood also featured most of the thyroid clonotypes expanded above 0.001.

The CDR3 is made up of 15 amino acids. Germline CDR1 reads MRHNA; CDR2 reads SNTAGT. V was clipped by 6 bases and J by 1 base, with 15 bases between them. The rearrangement joins TRBV6-4 to TRBJ1-2; D unresolved. This clonotype was sampled from a woman aged 25-40 years with Graves' ophthalmopathy. Sequencing input: blood. The CDR3 region is CASSPSTDINYGYTF. In nucleotides, the CDR3 is TGTGCCAGCAGCCCCTCGACGGATATTAACTATGGCTACACCTTC.